These 9 T cell receptor beta chains were all obtained from the same sample, sequenced in a study of Ad26.COV2.S vaccination and SARS-CoV-2 variants. As for treatment: some 20 received Ad26.COV2.S at low or high dose, single or two shots; about five received placebo; per-sample allocation not given. Each sample was drawn 63 days after the first injection (of vaccine or placebo). Only in-frame clones appear in the TCRdb table, and some are missing; sequencing was by immunoSEQ multiplex PCR. The data hold about 330,000 clones, with 90% observed a single time. Sequenced here: peripheral blood, sampled in a trial of Ad26.COV2.S vaccine versus placebo. These receptors originate from a person aged 18-60 years who received the Ad26.COV2.S COVID-19 vaccine or a placebo.

The chain recombines TRBV6-2 or TRBV6-3 with TRBJ2-5, with TRBD2 identical over 11 bases. The junction had 6 bases not matched to a gene; V was cut back by 5 bases and J by 1 base. Per the germline V gene, CDR1 is MNHEY and CDR2 is SVGEGT. The CDR3 contains 16 residues. CDR3 in DNA: TGTGCCAGCAGTCCCGCTAGCGGGAGGCCCCAAGAGACCCAGTACTTC. Amino acid sequence: CASSPASGRPQETQYF.

This clone has a single count. This rearrangement joins TRBV12-3 or TRBV12-4 to TRBJ1-4; D might be TRBD1 (5 bases). V was trimmed by 6 bases and J by 7 bases, leaving 12 bases between them. CDR3 size: 13 residues. As DNA, the CDR3 is TGTGCCAGCAGGGCAGGGCAGGCTGAAAAACTGTTTTTT. Translating gives CASRAGQAEKLFF.

V usage is TRBV9 and J usage is TRBJ1-1; TRBD1 is a possible D gene (5 bases). Between the trimmed V and J ends, which lost 2 bases and 0 bases, there was a span of 11 bases. The CDR3 sequence is 15 residues long. Per germline, CDR1 SGDLS and CDR2 YYNGEE. The CDR3: CASSVGDGLNTEAFF. The CDR3, as DNA: TGTGCCAGCAGCGTGGGGGACGGTCTGAACACTGAAGCTTTCTTT.

V usage is TRBV10-3 and J usage is TRBJ2-2; 10 bases agree with TRBD2. V gave up 3 bases and J gave up 4 bases; unmatched junction bases: 11. The CDR3 contains 18 residues. Germline V lookup: CDR1 ENHRY, CDR2 SYGVKD. For the CDR3, the DNA is TGTGCCATCAGTGAAGCGGTAATTAGCGGGGGGATCACCGGGGAGCTGTTTTTT. Amino acid sequence: CAISEAVISGGITGELFF.

The J gene is TRBJ2-1, the V gene TRBV5-4, with 9 nucleotides matching TRBD2. CDR1 and CDR2 (germline): SGHNT, YYREEE (reference sequence). V was pared by 6 bases and J by 4 bases, with 11 bases of the junction left unmatched. The length of the CDR3 is 16 residues. CDR3 sequence reads: CASTPRPSGIYNEQFF. The DNA of the CDR3 is TGTGCCAGCACCCCCCGGCCTAGCGGGATTTACAATGAGCAGTTCTTC.

The chain carries TRBV6-5 and TRBJ1-1; no clear D. The CDR3 has 11 amino acids. Trimming took 8 bases from V and 1 from J, leaving 5 bases between them. Germline CDR1 and CDR2: MNHEY and SVGAGI. CDR3 nucleotides: TGTGCCAGCTTGGGGAACACTGAAGCTTTCTTT. Its protein product is CASLGNTEAFF.

This chain connects TRBV2 to TRBJ1-2, with D maybe TRBD1 (5 bases). Germline V gene sequence: CDR1 SNHLY, CDR2 FYNNEI. V was cut by 8 bases and J by 5 bases, with 12 bases left in between. This CDR3 comprises 12 residues. CDR3 protein: CASVQGGYGYTF. CDR3 nucleotide sequence: TGTGCCAGCGTCCAGGGCGGTTATGGCTACACCTTC.

The chain joins TRBV19 to TRBJ1-2; D ambiguous. The CDR3 sequence is 13 residues long. The V gene's germline CDR1 is LNHDA and CDR2 SQIVND (reference sequence). Trimming left V 3 bases short and J 8 bases short, with 13 bases between. The CDR3 nucleotides read TGTGCCAGTAGTATGACAAGTTCATTGGGCTACACCTTC. Translating it yields CASSMTSSLGYTF.

The chain combines TRBV6-2 or TRBV6-3 with TRBJ2-4, with 9 nucleotides matching TRBD2. J was trimmed by 11 bases and V by 0 bases; bases with no gene match: 2. CDR1 and CDR2 (germline): MNHEY, SVGEGT. The CDR3 is 13 amino acids. DNA for the CDR3: TGTGCCAGCAGTTACTCTAGCGGGAGCTTTCAGTACTTC. Residues: CASSYSSGSFQYF.